One and the same sample provided the 9 T cell receptor beta chains below, sequenced in a study of T-cell memory formation after mild COVID-19 (dated by TCRdb to the early 2020s). Library generation was performed with 5' RACE. Sequenced using an Illumina NovaSeq 6000. Clones were called with MiXCR by TCRdb after fastp trimmed the public reads at Q25, and only in-frame beta chains were retained. Every CDR3 protein is listed once, alongside the most common genes and DNA of its rows. For this sample there are about 470,000 distinct CDR3 sequences; roughly 23% appear just once. The top ten clones comprise 9.5% to 15% of the sample. Sequencing was performed on PBMCs or a T cell subset sorted from them (not recorded which). The source is an adult woman who had mild COVID-19 (a few samples of this study predate the infection). The sample titles of this study are shuffled in the database, so cell type and time point are left out; the donor was told from shared clones.

This sequence joins TRBV12-3 or TRBV12-4 and TRBJ2-2; 9 bases agree with TRBD2. With V trimmed by 3 bases and J by 4 bases, 6 bases remained unmatched. This CDR3 comprises 16 residues. CDR3 protein: CASSFSGSMGTGELFF. The DNA for the CDR3 is TGTGCCAGCAGTTTTAGCGGGAGTATGGGCACCGGGGAGCTGTTTTTT.

The V call is TRBV15, the J call TRBJ2-1; 7 bases align to TRBD2. V was pared by 5 bases and J by 5 bases, with 6 bases of the junction left unmatched. The CDR3 is 14 residues long. Germline CDR1 reads LNHNV; CDR2 reads YYDKDF (reference sequence). The CDR3 spells CATSPGRPNNEQFF. CDR3 nucleotide sequence: TGTGCCACCAGCCCCGGGAGGCCCAACAATGAGCAGTTCTTC.

This chain uses TRBV10-3 with TRBJ2-4; 7 positions agree with TRBD1. Per germline, CDR1 ENHRY and CDR2 SYGVKD. The CDR3 runs 15 residues. V shed 0 bases, J shed 2 bases, and the junction held 1 base outside the gene matches. The CDR3 loop is CAISESGQTKNIQYF. CDR3 coding DNA: TGTGCCATCAGTGAGTCGGGACAGACCAAAAACATTCAGTACTTC.

The chain carries TRBV18 and TRBJ2-5; 11 bases line up with TRBD1. The CDR3 sequence is 15 residues long. The junction had 2 bases not matched to a gene; V was cut back by 2 bases and J by 3 bases. Germline CDR1 KGHSH, CDR2 LQKENI. Here the CDR3 DNA reads TGTGCCAGCTCACCAAGGACAGGGGGCGAAGAGACCCAGTACTTC. It encodes CASSPRTGGEETQYF.

V is TRBV27 and J is TRBJ2-3; D is unresolved. The CDR3 is made up of 13 amino acids. V was trimmed by 7 bases and J by 5 bases, leaving 13 bases between them. Germline lookup yields CDR1 MNHEY and CDR2 SMNVEV (reference sequence). CDR3 in DNA: TGTGCCAGCACGAGCGTCCGGAAAGATACGCAGTATTTT. As protein: CASTSVRKDTQYF.

V is TRBV11-2 and J is TRBJ1-2; 7 nucleotides agree with TRBD1. This CDR3 spans 16 amino acids. Germline-derived CDR1 and CDR2 are SGHAT and FQNNGV. V lost 5 bases, J lost 0 bases, and 9 bases stayed unmatched. This chain's CDR3 is CASSLPRDRTNYGYTF. The CDR3 bases are TGTGCCAGCAGCCTCCCACGGGACAGAACTAACTATGGCTACACCTTC.

This clonotype was observed a handful of times. The chain recombines TRBV6-4 with TRBJ2-1, with D uncertain. The germline V gene has CDR1 MRHNA and CDR2 SNTAGT. V was clipped by 0 bases and J by 8 bases, with 11 bases between them. The CDR3 is made up of 14 amino acids. The CDR3 DNA reads TGTGCCAGCAGTGACTCGGCAAACCGGCATGAGCAGTTCTTC. Its protein product is CASSDSANRHEQFF.

In this sample, this clonotype turned up a few times. The V call is TRBV5-1, the J call TRBJ2-1, with a tentative D call TRBD2 (6 bases). The V end was cut by 1 base, the J end by 8 bases, with 10 bases between. This CDR3 has 13 amino acids. The germline V gene has CDR1 SGHRS and CDR2 YFSETQ. CDR3 residues: CASSLRLDDEQFF. CDR3 DNA sequence: TGCGCCAGCAGCTTGCGACTAGACGATGAGCAGTTCTTC.

There are a few counts of this clonotype. The chain joins TRBV4-1 to TRBJ2-4; 7 positions match TRBD2. Germline CDR1 reads MGHRA; CDR2 reads YSYEKL. The CDR3 is 16 residues long. Unmatched junction bases numbered 5, after V lost 0 bases and J lost 3 bases. DNA of the CDR3: TGCGCCAGCAGCCAAGATTCTAGCGGAAGCAAAAACATTCAGTACTTC. This sequence encodes CASSQDSSGSKNIQYF.